The table lists the clone carrying this T cell receptor (beta chain) with a few counts. These data are taken from a study of blood T cell repertoires in COVID-19. Background on the study: The United States, Italy and Spain were the sources of the acute and convalescent COVID-19 samples.

The V and J ends lost 1 base and 7 bases respectively, with 11 bases between them. Germline assignment: CDR1 SGHTA and CDR2 FQGNSA. The CDR3 loop spans 14 amino acids. Method: immunoSEQ multiplex PCR; TCRdb's copy keeps in-frame clones and lacks some. Of 140,000 or so clones in the sample, around 87% were seen once. The sequencing input was peripheral blood. The chain recombines TRBV7-2 with TRBJ1-5; D unclear. The origin of this receptor is a woman in her sixties or seventies with active COVID-19. CDR3 nucleotides: TGTGCCAGCAGCTTAGTCCGGGAGACACAGCCCCAGCATTTT. Its protein product is CASSLVRETQPQHF.